The present TCR beta chain was sequenced within a study of blood T cell repertoires in COVID-19. The CDR3 totals 14 residues. V gave up 7 bases and J gave up 5 bases; unmatched junction bases: 12. The germline V gene has CDR1 SQVTM and CDR2 ANQGSEA. Profiling relied on immunoSEQ multiplex PCR, and the TCRdb table lists in-frame clones only, not all of them. The repertoire holds 190,000 or so clones, with less than 90% as singletons. This receptor was taken from a woman aged 25 to 39 who had been exposed to COVID-19. The sequenced sample was PBMCs or T cells enriched from blood (not recorded which). The J gene is TRBJ1-1, the V gene TRBV29-1; 8 positions agree with TRBD1. The CDR3 is CSAGERRQGTEAFF. CDR3 bases: TGCAGCGCGGGGGAGAGGAGACAGGGGACTGAAGCTTTCTTT.